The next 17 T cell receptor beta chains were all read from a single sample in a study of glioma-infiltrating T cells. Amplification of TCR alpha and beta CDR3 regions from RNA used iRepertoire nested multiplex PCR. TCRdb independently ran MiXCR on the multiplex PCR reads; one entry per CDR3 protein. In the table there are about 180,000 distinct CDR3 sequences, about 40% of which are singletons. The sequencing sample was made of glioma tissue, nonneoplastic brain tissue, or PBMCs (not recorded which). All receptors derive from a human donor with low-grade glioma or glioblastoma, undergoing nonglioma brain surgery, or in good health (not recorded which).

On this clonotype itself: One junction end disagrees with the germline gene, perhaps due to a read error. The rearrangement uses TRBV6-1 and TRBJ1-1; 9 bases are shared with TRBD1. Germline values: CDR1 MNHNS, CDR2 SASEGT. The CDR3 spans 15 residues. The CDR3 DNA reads TGTGCCAGCAGTCCCCCGGGACAGGGATTTAATGAAGCTCTCTTT. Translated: CASSPPGQGFNEALF.

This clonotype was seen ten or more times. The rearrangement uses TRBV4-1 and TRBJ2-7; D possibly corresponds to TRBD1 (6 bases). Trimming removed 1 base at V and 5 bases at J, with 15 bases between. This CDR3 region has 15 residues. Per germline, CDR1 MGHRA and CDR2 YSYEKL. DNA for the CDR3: TGCGCCAGCAGCCAAGTAGTACAGGGTAAGAACGAGCAGTACTTC. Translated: CASSQVVQGKNEQYF.

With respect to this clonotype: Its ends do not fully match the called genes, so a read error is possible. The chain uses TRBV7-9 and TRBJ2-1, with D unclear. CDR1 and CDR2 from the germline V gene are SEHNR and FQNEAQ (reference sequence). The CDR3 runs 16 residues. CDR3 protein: CASSTGPSVAYNEQLF. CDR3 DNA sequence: TGTGCCAGCAGCACGGGCCCCTCGGTCGCCTACAATGAGCAGTTATTC. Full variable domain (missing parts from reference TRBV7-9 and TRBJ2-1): DTGVSQNPRHKITKRGQNVTFRCDPISEHNRLYWYRQTLGQGPEFLTYFQNEAQLEKSRLLSDRFSAERPKGSFSTLEIQRTEQGDSAMYLCASSTGPSVAYNEQLFGPGTRLTVL.

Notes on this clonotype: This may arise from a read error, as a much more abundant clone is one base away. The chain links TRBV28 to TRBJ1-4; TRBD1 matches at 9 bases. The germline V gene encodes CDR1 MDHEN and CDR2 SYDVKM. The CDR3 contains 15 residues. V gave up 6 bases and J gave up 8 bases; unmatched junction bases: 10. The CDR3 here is CASSQGTGTEEKLFF. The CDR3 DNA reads TGTGCCAGCAGCCAGGGGACAGGGACGGAAGAAAAACTGTTTTTT.

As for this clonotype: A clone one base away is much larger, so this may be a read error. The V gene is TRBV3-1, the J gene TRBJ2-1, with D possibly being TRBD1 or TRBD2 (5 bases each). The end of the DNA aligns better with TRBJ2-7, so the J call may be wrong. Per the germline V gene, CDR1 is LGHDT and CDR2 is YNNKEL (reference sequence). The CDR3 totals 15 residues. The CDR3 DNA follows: TGTGCCAGCAGTGACTCGGTGGGGGTTTACAATAAGCAGTACTTC. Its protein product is CASSDSVGVYNKQYF.

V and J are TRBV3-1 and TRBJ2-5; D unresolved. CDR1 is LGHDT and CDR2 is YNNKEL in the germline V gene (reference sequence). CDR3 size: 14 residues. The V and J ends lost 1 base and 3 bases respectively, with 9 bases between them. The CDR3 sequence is CASSQGDRKETQYF. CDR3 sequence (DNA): TGTGCCAGCAGCCAAGGGGATAGGAAAGAGACCCAGTACTTC.

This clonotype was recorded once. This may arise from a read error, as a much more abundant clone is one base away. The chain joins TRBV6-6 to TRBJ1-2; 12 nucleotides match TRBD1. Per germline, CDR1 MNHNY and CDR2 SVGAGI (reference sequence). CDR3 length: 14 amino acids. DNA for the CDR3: TGTGCCAGCAGTGAGGGACAGGGGGCAATTGGCTGCACCTTC. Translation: CASSEGQGAIGCTF.

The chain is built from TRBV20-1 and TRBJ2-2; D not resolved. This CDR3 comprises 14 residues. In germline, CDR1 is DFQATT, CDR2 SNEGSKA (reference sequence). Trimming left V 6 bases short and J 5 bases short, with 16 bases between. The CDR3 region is CSASSDVTTGELFF. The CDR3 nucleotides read TGCAGTGCCAGCAGTGATGTAACTACCGGGGAGCTGTTTTTT.

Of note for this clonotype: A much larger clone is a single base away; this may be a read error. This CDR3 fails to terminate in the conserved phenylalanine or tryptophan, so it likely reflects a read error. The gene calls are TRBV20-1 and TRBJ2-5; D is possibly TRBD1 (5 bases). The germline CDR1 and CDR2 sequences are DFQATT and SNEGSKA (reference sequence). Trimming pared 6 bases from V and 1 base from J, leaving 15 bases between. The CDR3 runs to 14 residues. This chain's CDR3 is CSARARGAQETQYL. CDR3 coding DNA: TGCAGTGCCCGCGCACGTGGGGCCCAAGAGACCCAGTACCTC.

DNA of the CDR3: TGTGCCAGCAGTTCGGGGGGCTGGACAGATACGCAGTATTTT. Protein sequence: CASSSGGWTDTQYF. The chain joins TRBV7-2 to TRBJ2-3; D is possibly TRBD2 (7 bases). This CDR3 has 14 amino acids. The germline gives CDR1 SGHTA, CDR2 FQGNSA. V gave up 6 bases and J gave up 3 bases, with 13 bases separating them.

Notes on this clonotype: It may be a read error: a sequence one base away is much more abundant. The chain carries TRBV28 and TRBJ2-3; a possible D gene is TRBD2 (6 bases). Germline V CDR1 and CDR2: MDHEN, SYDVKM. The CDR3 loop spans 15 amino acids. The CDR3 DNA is TGTGCCAGCAGCCCCATCGCGGGATATCGAGATACGCATTATTTT. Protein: CASSPIAGYRDTHYF.

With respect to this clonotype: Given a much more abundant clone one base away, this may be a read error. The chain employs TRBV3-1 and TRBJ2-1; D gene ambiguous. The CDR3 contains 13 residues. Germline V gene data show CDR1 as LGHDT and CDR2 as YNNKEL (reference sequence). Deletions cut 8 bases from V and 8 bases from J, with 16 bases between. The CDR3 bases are TGTGCCAGCCGCGTGTACCTGTCCCATGAGCAGTTCTTC. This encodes CASRVYLSHEQFF.

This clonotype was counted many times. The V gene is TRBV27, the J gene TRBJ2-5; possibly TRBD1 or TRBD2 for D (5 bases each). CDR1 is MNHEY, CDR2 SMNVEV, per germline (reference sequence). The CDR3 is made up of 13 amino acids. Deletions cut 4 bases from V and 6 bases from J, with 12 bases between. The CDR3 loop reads CASSSGQKKTQYF. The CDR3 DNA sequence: TGTGCCAGCAGTTCGGGGCAAAAGAAGACCCAGTACTTC.

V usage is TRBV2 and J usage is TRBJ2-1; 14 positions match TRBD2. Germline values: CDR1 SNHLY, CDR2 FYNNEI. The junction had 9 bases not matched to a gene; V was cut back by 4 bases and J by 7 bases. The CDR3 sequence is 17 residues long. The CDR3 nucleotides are TGTGCCAGCAGTGGCTCCGGGACTAGCGGGAGATCGAATGAGCAGTTCTTC. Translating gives CASSGSGTSGRSNEQFF.

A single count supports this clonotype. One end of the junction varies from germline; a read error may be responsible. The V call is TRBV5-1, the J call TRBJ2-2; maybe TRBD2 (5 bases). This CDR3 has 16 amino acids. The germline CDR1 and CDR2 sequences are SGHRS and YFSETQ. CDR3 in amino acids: CASSLRSGLNTVELFF. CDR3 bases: TGCGCCAGCAGCCTCAGATCGGGATTGAACACCGTGGAGCTGTTTTTT.

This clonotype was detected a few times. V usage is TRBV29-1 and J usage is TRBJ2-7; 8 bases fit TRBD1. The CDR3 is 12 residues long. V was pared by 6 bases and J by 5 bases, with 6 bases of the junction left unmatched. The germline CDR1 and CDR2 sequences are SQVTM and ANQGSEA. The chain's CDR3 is CSVGQGRHEQYF. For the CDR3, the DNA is TGCAGCGTAGGACAGGGAAGACACGAGCAGTACTTC.

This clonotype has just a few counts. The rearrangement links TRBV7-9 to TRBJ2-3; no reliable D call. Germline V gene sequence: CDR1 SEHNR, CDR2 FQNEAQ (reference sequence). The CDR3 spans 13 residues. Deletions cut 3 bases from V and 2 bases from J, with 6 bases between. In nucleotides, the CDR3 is TGTGCCAGCAGCTTTGTGTACACAGATACGCAGTATTTT. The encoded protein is CASSFVYTDTQYF.